These 27 T cell receptor beta chains were sequenced from one sample in a study of PD-L1 blockade in urothelial cancer listed by TCRdb under 2017. Libraries were constructed by the immunoSEQ multiplex PCR assay. This immuneACCESS table, as held by TCRdb, lists in-frame sequences with V and J called but not all clones. Of the missing ones, under half trace to an unresolved V gene in checked studies; the others have no known cause. In all, the sample holds tens of thousands of clones, and 82% of those were seen once. The ten largest clones take up about 6.8% of the sample. Read against the paper, the sample's time point label means: pretreatment peripheral blood. The sequencing used PBMCs, collected around atezolizumab (anti-PD-L1) treatment. All receptors derive from a man aged 60 to 75 with urothelial cancer.

This rearrangement joins TRBV13 to TRBJ2-3, with 9 bases identical to TRBD2. Germline V gene data show CDR1 as PRHDT and CDR2 as FYEKMQ (reference sequence). The CDR3 is 17 residues long. Germline trimming cut 7 bases from V and 2 bases from J; bases unmatched to any gene: 13. The CDR3 bases are TGTGCCAGCACTCGAGTAACTAGCGGGCTACTCACAGATACGCAGTATTTT. Translation: CASTRVTSGLLTDTQYF.

This clone was seen more than once but under ten times. The V gene is TRBV5-1, the J gene TRBJ2-5; 7 nucleotides agree with TRBD1. V trimming: 4 bases; J trimming: 1 base; junction bases outside the gene matches: 4. In germline, CDR1 is SGHRS, CDR2 YFSETQ. This CDR3 is 14 amino acids long. CDR3 DNA: TGCGCCAGCAGCCCACGGGACAGCCAAGAGACCCAGTACTTC. Translated, it gives CASSPRDSQETQYF.

This chain joins TRBV28 and TRBJ1-4, with a tentative D call TRBD1 (6 bases). Germline CDR1 and CDR2: MDHEN and SYDVKM. V shed 5 bases and J shed 8 bases, with 18 bases lying between them. CDR3 size: 15 residues. The CDR3 DNA reads as TGTGCCAGCAGTGGCCAGGGACATCAGGAGGAAAAACTGTTTTTT. Translating it yields CASSGQGHQEEKLFF.

This chain connects TRBV19 to TRBJ1-1, with D possibly being TRBD1 (6 bases). Germline lookup yields CDR1 LNHDA and CDR2 SQIVND (reference sequence). The CDR3 sequence is 14 residues long. Between the trimmed V and J ends, which lost 4 bases and 5 bases, there was a span of 14 bases. CDR3 sequence (DNA): TGTGCCAGTAGTAGGGTCGAACAGGGAACTGAAGCTTTCTTT. It yields the protein CASSRVEQGTEAFF.

This clone has a single count. V and J are TRBV5-1 and TRBJ2-1, with TRBD1 identical over 7 bases. From germline, CDR1 is SGHRS and CDR2 YFSETQ. The CDR3 runs to 13 residues. Losses at the gene ends were 2 bases for V and 7 bases for J; bases not matched to a gene: 3. The CDR3: CASSLDRDNEQFF. DNA of the CDR3: TGCGCCAGCAGCTTAGACAGGGATAATGAGCAGTTCTTC. The full variable domain, in which reference TRBV5-1 and TRBJ2-1 provide the parts outside the CDR3, is KAGVTQTPRYLIKTRGQQVTLSCSPISGHRSVSWYQQTPGQGLQFLFEYFSETQRNKGNFPGRFSGRQFSNSRSEMNVSTLELGDSALYLCASSLDRDNEQFFGPGTRLTVL.

This chain uses TRBV2 with TRBJ2-7; TRBD1 matches at 8 bases. V shed 4 bases and J 4 bases; nucleotides not matched to a gene: 3. The CDR3 runs to 13 residues. Germline lookup yields CDR1 SNHLY and CDR2 FYNNEI. CDR3 sequence reads: CASSARQGYEQYF. Here the CDR3 DNA reads TGTGCCAGCAGTGCGCGACAGGGGTACGAGCAGTACTTC.

The chain is built from TRBV28 and TRBJ1-2, with a tentative D call TRBD1 (6 bases). The V end was cut by 6 bases, the J end by 8 bases, with 19 bases between. CDR3 length: 14 residues. Germline values: CDR1 MDHEN, CDR2 SYDVKM. For the CDR3, the DNA is TGTGCCAGCAGGCGGATCGACAGGCTATCCGGCTACACCTTC. Translation: CASRRIDRLSGYTF.

The chain links TRBV14 to TRBJ2-1; 15 nucleotides agree with TRBD2. Germline V gene lookup returns CDR1 SGHDN and CDR2 FVKESK. The trim removed 6 bases at V and 10 bases at J, leaving 7 bases unmatched. The CDR3 contains 15 residues. CDR3 region: CASRQGLAGGDEQFF. The CDR3 nucleotides are TGTGCCAGCAGGCAGGGACTAGCGGGGGGTGACGAGCAGTTCTTC.

The chain uses TRBV30 and TRBJ2-7; 10 bases are shared with TRBD1. Trimming took 1 base from V and 4 from J; bases not matched to a gene: 7. The germline V gene encodes CDR1 GTSNPN and CDR2 SVGIG (reference sequence). This CDR3 region has 15 residues. CDR3 protein: CAWSGTTGGWYEQYF. The DNA for the CDR3 is TGTGCCTGGAGTGGAACGACAGGGGGCTGGTACGAGCAGTACTTC.

The V gene is TRBV6-1, the J gene TRBJ1-4, with 8 bases matching TRBD1. The CDR3 runs to 19 residues. Looked up from germline, CDR1 is MNHNS and CDR2 is SASEGT. The V and J ends lost 4 bases and 1 base, in that order; junction bases with no gene match: 14. The CDR3 DNA reads TGTGCCAGCAGTGGGACCGGGACAGGTTATTGGGGAACTAATGAAAAACTGTTTTTT. This translates into CASSGTGTGYWGTNEKLFF.

The chain employs TRBV4-2 and TRBJ2-3; weak D call: TRBD1 (5 bases). Germline CDR1 LGHNA, CDR2 YNFKEQ. CDR3 length: 15 residues. Trimming left V 0 bases short and J 0 bases short, with 7 bases between. In DNA, the CDR3 is TGTGCCAGCAGCCAAGAGACAGTTAGCACAGATACGCAGTATTTT. The encoded protein is CASSQETVSTDTQYF.

The sample holds one count of this clone. The chain couples TRBV28 to TRBJ1-2; weak D call: TRBD1 (5 bases). CDR1 MDHEN and CDR2 SYDVKM come from the germline V gene. Trimming removed 6 bases from V and 3 bases from J, with 17 bases in between. This CDR3 spans 15 amino acids. For the CDR3, the DNA is TGTGCCAGCAGAACCGGGGGGGTCTTGGACTATGGCTACACCTTC. This codes for CASRTGGVLDYGYTF.

In its sample, this clone was seen a few times. The V gene is TRBV5-1, the J gene TRBJ1-1; D is undetermined. The germline gives CDR1 SGHRS, CDR2 YFSETQ. The CDR3 has 16 residues. V lost 1 base and J 4 bases, leaving 17 bases between the germline ends. CDR3 nucleotides: TGCGCCAGCAGCTTGAACGGAGGGCGGGGATTCACTGAAGCTTTCTTT. The encoded protein is CASSLNGGRGFTEAFF.

This sequence joins TRBV6-1 and TRBJ1-4, with 9 nucleotides matching TRBD1. The junction had 6 bases not matched to a gene; V was cut back by 5 bases and J by 5 bases. The V gene's germline CDR1 is MNHNS and CDR2 SASEGT. The CDR3 has 15 amino acids. The CDR3 nucleotides are TGTGCCAGCAGTCATATTGGGACAGGGAATGAAAAACTGTTTTTT. It translates to CASSHIGTGNEKLFF.

V usage is TRBV30 and J usage is TRBJ1-2; weak D call: TRBD1 (6 bases). The CDR3 length is 11 residues. Per the germline V gene, CDR1 is GTSNPN and CDR2 is SVGIG (reference sequence). The V end lost 3 bases, the J end lost 8 bases, and 10 bases lay between the germline ends. The CDR3 nucleotides are TGTGCCTGGAGGCAGGGGACCGGCTACACCTTC. This encodes CAWRQGTGYTF.

This clone showed up just once. The CDR3 bases are TGTGCCAGCAGCGGACTAGCGGGGGGTCAAGAGACCCAGTACTTC. Translation: CASSGLAGGQETQYF. J is TRBJ2-5 and V is TRBV5-4, with 14 positions matching TRBD2. This CDR3 spans 15 amino acids. Trimming took 4 bases from V and 2 from J; bases not matched to a gene: 1. Germline V gene lookup returns CDR1 SGHNT and CDR2 YYREEE (reference sequence).

This clone showed up just a few times. The gene calls are TRBV5-1 and TRBJ1-2; D possibly corresponds to TRBD1 (6 bases). In germline, CDR1 is SGHRS, CDR2 YFSETQ. V was trimmed by 4 bases and J by 0 bases, leaving 10 bases between them. The CDR3 spans 14 residues. The CDR3 DNA follows: TGCGCCAGCAGCCTACAGGGACCTAACTATGGCTACACCTTC. Protein sequence: CASSLQGPNYGYTF. The variable domain in full, with the rest retrieved from reference TRBV5-1 and TRBJ1-2, is KAGVTQTPRYLIKTRGQQVTLSCSPISGHRSVSWYQQTPGQGLQFLFEYFSETQRNKGNFPGRFSGRQFSNSRSEMNVSTLELGDSALYLCASSLQGPNYGYTFGSGTRLTVV.

The V call is TRBV6-5, the J call TRBJ2-1; 10 bases are shared with TRBD2. J gave up 14 bases and V 3 bases, and 7 bases lay outside the gene matches. CDR1 MNHEY and CDR2 SVGAGI come from the germline V gene. The CDR3 sequence is 13 residues long. The DNA of the CDR3 is TGTGCCAGCAGTTATTCTAGCGGGGGCCGGGAGTTCTTC. Translating gives CASSYSSGGREFF.

This chain uses TRBV5-4 with TRBJ2-4; D is ambiguous. CDR3 length: 12 residues. V shed 1 base and J shed 9 bases, with 8 bases lying between them. Germline CDR1 SGHNT, CDR2 YYREEE (reference sequence). The CDR3 spells CASSLSLGIQYF. CDR3 nucleotide sequence: TGTGCCAGCAGCTTGTCTCTCGGCATTCAGTACTTC. Looking up the rest from reference TRBV5-4 and TRBJ2-4 gives the full variable domain: ETGVTQSPTHLIKTRGQQVTLRCSSQSGHNTVSWYQQALGQGPQFIFQYYREEENGRGNFPPRFSGLQFPNYSSELNVNALELDDSALYLCASSLSLGIQYFGAGTRLSVL.

The V gene is TRBV28, the J gene TRBJ2-7, with no clear D. The CDR3 runs to 15 residues. Trimming took off 4 bases at V and 5 bases at J, with 18 bases between the two ends. Per the germline V gene, CDR1 is MDHEN and CDR2 is SYDVKM. The CDR3: CASSSRSSSDDEQYF. Here the CDR3 DNA reads TGTGCCAGCAGTTCCCGCAGCTCAAGCGACGACGAGCAGTACTTC. The whole variable domain, filled in from reference TRBV28 and TRBJ2-7, reads DVKVTQSSRYLVKRTGEKVFLECVQDMDHENMFWYRQDPGLGLRLIYFSYDVKMKEKGDIPEGYSVSREKKERFSLILESASTNQTSMYLCASSSRSSSDDEQYFGPGTRLTVT.

This clone was observed a handful of times. The chain couples TRBV6-1 to TRBJ1-6; TRBD1 agrees at 10 bases. The germline gives CDR1 MNHNS, CDR2 SASEGT. The CDR3 loop spans 16 amino acids. The ends lost 4 bases at V and 8 bases at J; junction bases unmatched: 8. This chain's CDR3 is CASSAPRTGGYSPLHF. The DNA of the CDR3 is TGTGCCAGCAGTGCACCCCGGACAGGGGGTTATTCACCCCTCCACTTT.

This rearrangement joins TRBV19 to TRBJ1-5; maybe TRBD1 (6 bases). Germline lookup yields CDR1 LNHDA and CDR2 SQIVND (reference sequence). V lost 2 bases and J 3 bases, leaving 8 bases between the germline ends. There are 14 residues in the CDR3. The CDR3 nucleotides read TGTGCCAGTAGTATAACAGGGATCAATCAGCCCCAGCATTTT. Its translation is CASSITGINQPQHF.

This chain links TRBV4-1 with TRBJ1-1, with D possibly matching TRBD1 (6 bases). The CDR3 spans 13 residues. Per the germline V gene, CDR1 is MGHRA and CDR2 is YSYEKL. Trimming stripped 4 bases from V and 5 bases from J, with 11 bases between. CDR3 nucleotide sequence: TGCGCCAGCAGCCTCGGACAGCCAACTGAAGCTTTCTTT. Translation: CASSLGQPTEAFF.

This sequence joins TRBV10-3 and TRBJ1-5, with D perhaps TRBD1 (6 bases). Deletions cut 10 bases from V and 6 bases from J, with 16 bases between. CDR1 and CDR2 from the germline V gene are ENHRY and SYGVKD. CDR3 length: 13 amino acids. CDR3 sequence (DNA): TGTGCCACCGGACAGCCCGGAGGTCAGCCCCAGCATTTT. This sequence encodes CATGQPGGQPQHF.

The chain couples TRBV5-6 to TRBJ2-3; 9 nucleotides match TRBD2. Trimming removed 0 bases from V and 0 bases from J; junction bases left unmatched: 11. The germline V gene encodes CDR1 SGHDT and CDR2 YYEEEE. The CDR3 loop spans 19 amino acids. The CDR3 loop reads CASSLDRGGDLLSTDTQYF. The CDR3, as DNA: TGTGCCAGCAGCTTGGATCGCGGGGGGGACCTGCTAAGCACAGATACGCAGTATTTT.

Worth noting for this clone: The sample contains more than one DNA sequence encoding this CDR3. The J gene is TRBJ1-5, the V gene TRBV15; D is unresolved. This CDR3 contains 12 residues. Germline lookup yields CDR1 LNHNV and CDR2 YYDKDF (reference sequence). The V end was cut by 0 bases, the J end by 7 bases, with 4 bases between. This chain's CDR3 is CATSRDGQPQHF. The CDR3 region has the DNA TGTGCCACCAGCAGAGACGGGCAGCCCCAGCATTTT.

This clone showed up just once. The sample has other DNA sequences that encode this CDR3 too. The J gene is TRBJ1-1, the V gene TRBV6-6; D gene uncertain. The CDR3 contains 11 residues. V gave up 5 bases and J gave up 5 bases, with 6 bases separating them. Germline V CDR1 and CDR2: MNHNY, SVGAGI (reference sequence). CDR3 residues: CASSPGTEAFF. CDR3 nucleotides: TGTGCCAGCAGTCCCGGGACTGAAGCTTTCTTT.